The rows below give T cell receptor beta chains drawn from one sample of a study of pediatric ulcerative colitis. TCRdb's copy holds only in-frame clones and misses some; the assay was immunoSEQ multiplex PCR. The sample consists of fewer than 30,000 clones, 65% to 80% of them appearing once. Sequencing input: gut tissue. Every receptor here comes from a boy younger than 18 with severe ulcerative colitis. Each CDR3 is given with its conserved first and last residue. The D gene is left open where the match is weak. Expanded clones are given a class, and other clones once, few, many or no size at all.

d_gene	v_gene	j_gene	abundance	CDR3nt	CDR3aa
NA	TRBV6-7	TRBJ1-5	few	TGTGCCAGCAGTTACGCGGGGTATTCCAATCAGCCCCAGCATTTT	CASSYAGYSNQPQHF
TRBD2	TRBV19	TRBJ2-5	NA	TGTGCCAGTAGTCCCCTAACTAGCGGAGGAGAGACCCAGTACTTC	CASSPLTSGGETQYF
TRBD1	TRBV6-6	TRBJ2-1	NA	TGTGCCAGCAGTAAAACAGGGGATAATGAGCAGTTCTTC	CASSKTGDNEQFF
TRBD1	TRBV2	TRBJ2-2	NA	TGTGCCAGCAGTCCCTTGAGGGACAGGGGTTGGTCCGGGGAGCTGTTTTTT	CASSPLRDRGWSGELFF
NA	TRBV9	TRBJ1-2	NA	TGTGCCAGCAGCGACGGCGGTGGCTACACCTTC	CASSDGGGYTF
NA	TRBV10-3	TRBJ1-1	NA	TGTGCCATCAGTGAGTCGACGGTGGCTTTCTTT	CAISESTVAFF
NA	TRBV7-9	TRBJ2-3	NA	TGTGCCAGCAGCCATCTAGCGCGAAAAAGCACAGATACGCAGTATTTT	CASSHLARKSTDTQYF
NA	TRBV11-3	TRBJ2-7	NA	TGTGCCAGCAGCTTAGCTTTTAGTAGCGAGCAGTACTTC	CASSLAFSSEQYF
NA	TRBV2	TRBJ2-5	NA	TGTGCCAGCAGTGAAAGGGTCGGATTGGAGACCCAGTACTTC	CASSERVGLETQYF
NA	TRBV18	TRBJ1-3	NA	TGTGCCAGCTCTCCAAACCGAGACACCATATATTTT	CASSPNRDTIYF
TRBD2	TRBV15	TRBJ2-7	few	TGTGCCACCAGCAGAGATGCTAGCGGGAGCTACGAGCAGTACTTC	CATSRDASGSYEQYF
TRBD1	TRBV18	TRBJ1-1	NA	TGTGCCAGCTCGCTCTCGAGCGACAGGGCGAACACTGAAGCTTTCTTT	CASSLSSDRANTEAFF
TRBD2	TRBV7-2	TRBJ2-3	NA	TGTGCCAGCAGCTTAGCTCCGGGACTAGCGGGAGGTAGCACAGATACGCAGTATTTT	CASSLAPGLAGGSTDTQYF
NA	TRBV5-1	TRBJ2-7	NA	TGCGCCAGCAGAGAACAATTAGCGGCCTACGAGCAGTACTTC	CASREQLAAYEQYF
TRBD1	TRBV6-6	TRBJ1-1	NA	TGTGCCAGCAGTCCAGGGACAGGGTGGACTGAAGCTTTCTTT	CASSPGTGWTEAFF
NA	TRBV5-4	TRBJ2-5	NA	TGTGCCAGCAGCCCCGGTTTACAAGAGACCCAGTACTTC	CASSPGLQETQYF
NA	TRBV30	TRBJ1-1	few	TGTGCCTGGAGGGGGCACACGTTTCCTTTCTTT	CAWRGHTFPFF
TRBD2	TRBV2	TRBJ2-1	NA	TGTGCCAGCAGTCGACTAGCGGGATTCATCAATGAGCAGTTCTTC	CASSRLAGFINEQFF
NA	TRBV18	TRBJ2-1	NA	TGTGCCAGCTCACCAGGCCTAGCCAGCTCCTACAATGAGCAGTTCTTC	CASSPGLASSYNEQFF
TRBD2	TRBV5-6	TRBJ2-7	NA	TGTGCCAGCAGCCCATGGGGACTAGAGCAGTACTTC	CASSPWGLEQYF
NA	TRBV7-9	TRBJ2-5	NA	TGTGCCAGCAGCCACCGGTCGACCATCGTCCAAGAGACCCAGTACTTC	CASSHRSTIVQETQYF
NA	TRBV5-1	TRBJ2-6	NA	TGCGCCAGCAGACCCTCAACCGGGGCCATCGGTGGGGCCAACGTCCTGACTTTC	CASRPSTGAIGGANVLTF
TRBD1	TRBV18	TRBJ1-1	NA	TGTGCCAGCTCACCCTACAGACAGGGTGGGAACACTGAAGCTTTCTTT	CASSPYRQGGNTEAFF
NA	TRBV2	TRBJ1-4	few	TGTGCCAGCAGTGCTAGGTCAGGGGACAATGAAAAACTGTTTTTT	CASSARSGDNEKLFF
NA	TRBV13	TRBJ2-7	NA	TGTGCCAGCAAAAGGGGACTTACCTACGAGCAGTACTTC	CASKRGLTYEQYF
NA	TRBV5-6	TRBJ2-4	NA	TGTGCCAGCAGCCTTTATCGGTTAGCCAAAAACATTCAGTACTTC	CASSLYRLAKNIQYF
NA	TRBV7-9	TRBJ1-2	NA	TGTGCCAGCAGAAATCCAGCTAACTATGGCTACACCTTC	CASRNPANYGYTF
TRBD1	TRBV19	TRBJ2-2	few	TGTGCCAGTACCTCGGACAGGGGGCTTGGCACCGGGGAGCTGTTTTTT	CASTSDRGLGTGELFF
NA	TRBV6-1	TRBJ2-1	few	TGTGCCAGCAGGACCGGGACTGGCACTCACAATGAGCAGTTCTTC	CASRTGTGTHNEQFF
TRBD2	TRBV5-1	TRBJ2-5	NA	TGCGCCAGCAGCTCGGTCAAGGGAGGGCTTTTAGAGACCCAGTACTTC	CASSSVKGGLLETQYF
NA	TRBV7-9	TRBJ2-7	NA	TGTGCCAGCAGCCCTGAAAAAGGGGAGTCCTACGAGCAGTACTTC	CASSPEKGESYEQYF
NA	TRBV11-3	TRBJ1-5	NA	TGTGCCAGCAGCTTAAATGGGGGCTTGCGCCAGCCCCAGCATTTT	CASSLNGGLRQPQHF
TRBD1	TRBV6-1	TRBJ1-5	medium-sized	TGTGCCAGCAACACAGGGGGCGGGATACAGCCCCAGCATTTT	CASNTGGGIQPQHF
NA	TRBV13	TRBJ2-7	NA	TGTGCCAGCAGCCCCGGACCGCGGGGCCCCTCCTACGAGCAGTACTTC	CASSPGPRGPSYEQYF
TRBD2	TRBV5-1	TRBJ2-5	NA	TGCGCCAGCAGCTTGAGCGGGAGTTCCGGGGAGACCCAGTACTTC	CASSLSGSSGETQYF
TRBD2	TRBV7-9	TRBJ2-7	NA	TGTGCCAGCAGCTTAGGTCTAGCGGCGAACGACGAGCAGTACTTC	CASSLGLAANDEQYF
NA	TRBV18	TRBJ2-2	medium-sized	TGTGCCAGCTCACCGGAAGGGATGAGGACCGGGGAGCTGTTTTTT	CASSPEGMRTGELFF